This TCR beta chain was found in a study of T-cell reconstitution after alpha-beta-depleted transplantation in children. The germline V gene encodes CDR1 MNHEY and CDR2 SMNVEV (reference sequence). The germline V and J ends were trimmed by 4 bases and 4 bases, with 8 bases remaining between them. CDR3 length: 13 residues. Unique molecular identifiers were incorporated into the prepared TCRbeta library. TCRdb re-derived calls from the PCR reads in MiXCR, one entry per CDR3 protein. The sample lists a few hundred thousand distinct CDR3 sequences, around 15% occurring once. A few counts support this clonotype.

This receptor was identified in a boy under two years old who had a stem cell transplant for Wiskott-Aldrich syndrome, so the T cells may come from the graft donor. This chain links TRBV27 with TRBJ2-1; no clear D. The material was PBMCs, mostly from graft donor cells, obtained 360 days after TCRalphabeta/CD19-depleted stem cell transplant. The CDR3 DNA reads TGTGCCAGCAGTTCGGTAGGGTACAATGAGCAGTTCTTC. This codes for CASSSVGYNEQFF.